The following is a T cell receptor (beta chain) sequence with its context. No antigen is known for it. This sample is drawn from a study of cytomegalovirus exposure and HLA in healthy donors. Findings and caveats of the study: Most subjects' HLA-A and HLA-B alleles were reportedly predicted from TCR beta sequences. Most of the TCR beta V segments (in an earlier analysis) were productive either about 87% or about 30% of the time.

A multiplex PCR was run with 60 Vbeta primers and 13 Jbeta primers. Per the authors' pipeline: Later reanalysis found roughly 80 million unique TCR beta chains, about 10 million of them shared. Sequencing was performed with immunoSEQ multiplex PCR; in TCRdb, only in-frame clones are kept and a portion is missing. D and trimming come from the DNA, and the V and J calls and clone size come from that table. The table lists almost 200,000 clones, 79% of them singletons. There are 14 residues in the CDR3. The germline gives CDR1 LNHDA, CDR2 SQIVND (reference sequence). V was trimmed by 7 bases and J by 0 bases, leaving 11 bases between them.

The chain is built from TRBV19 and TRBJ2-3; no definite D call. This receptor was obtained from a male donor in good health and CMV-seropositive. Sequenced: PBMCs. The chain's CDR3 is CASNKQLSTDTQYF. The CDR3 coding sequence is TGTGCCAGTAATAAGCAACTTAGCACAGATACGCAGTATTTT.